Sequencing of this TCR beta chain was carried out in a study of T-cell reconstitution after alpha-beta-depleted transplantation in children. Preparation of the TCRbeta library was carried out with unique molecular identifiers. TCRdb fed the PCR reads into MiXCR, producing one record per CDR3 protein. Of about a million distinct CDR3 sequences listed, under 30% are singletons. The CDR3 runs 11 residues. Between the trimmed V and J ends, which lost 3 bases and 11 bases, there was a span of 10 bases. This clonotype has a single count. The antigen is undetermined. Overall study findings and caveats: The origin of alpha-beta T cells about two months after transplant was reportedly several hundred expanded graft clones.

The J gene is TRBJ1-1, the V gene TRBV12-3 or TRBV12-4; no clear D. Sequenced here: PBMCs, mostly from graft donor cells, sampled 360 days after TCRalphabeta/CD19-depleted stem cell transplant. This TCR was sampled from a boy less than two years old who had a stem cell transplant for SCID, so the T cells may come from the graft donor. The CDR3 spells CASSFPPVAFF. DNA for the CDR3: TGTGCCAGCAGTTTCCCCCCGGTGGCTTTCTTT.